Following are 4 T cell receptor beta chains from one sample sequenced in a study of T cell responses to AZD1222 COVID-19 vaccine. The table came from immunoSEQ multiplex PCR; TCRdb's copy has only in-frame clones and leaves some out. The table shows roughly 140,000 clones, with approximately 94% occurring only once. The starting material was peripheral blood, obtained on day 0 of AZD1222 vaccination. Receptors were obtained from an adult in good health.

The chain links TRBV5-1 to TRBJ1-1, with TRBD1 identical over 7 bases. Germline CDR1 and CDR2: SGHRS and YFSETQ. J gave up 4 bases and V 3 bases, and 6 bases lay outside the gene matches. The CDR3 contains 14 residues. Written as DNA, the CDR3 is TGCGCCAGCAGCTCCAGACAGGGCGGCACTGAAGCTTTCTTT. This encodes CASSSRQGGTEAFF.

The table lists this clone with a few counts. CDR3: CASSKTTGNTGELFF. Written as DNA, the CDR3 is TGTGCCAGCAGTAAGACGACAGGGAACACCGGGGAGCTGTTTTTT. The rearrangement links TRBV27 to TRBJ2-2, with D tentatively TRBD1 (6 bases). V lost 5 bases, J lost 1 base, and 11 bases lay in between. The CDR3 loop spans 15 amino acids. The V gene's germline CDR1 is MNHEY and CDR2 SMNVEV (reference sequence).

The gene calls are TRBV28 and TRBJ2-1; D may match TRBD1 or TRBD2 (6 bases each). The germline V gene encodes CDR1 MDHEN and CDR2 SYDVKM. Trimming removed 3 bases from V and 4 bases from J, with 13 bases in between. The CDR3 is 15 residues long. The CDR3 coding sequence is TGTGCCAGCAGTTTGGGGGGCGCGGGTTACAATGAGCAGTTCTTC. It encodes CASSLGGAGYNEQFF.

The rearrangement joins TRBV12-5 to TRBJ2-5; TRBD1 matches at 7 bases. This CDR3 has 14 amino acids. V gave up 6 bases and J gave up 2 bases; unmatched junction bases: 6. The germline V gene encodes CDR1 LGHNT and CDR2 FRNRAP. DNA of the CDR3: TGTGCTAGTGGCCTCGGGACAGAACAAGAGACCCAGTACTTC. This gives the protein CASGLGTEQETQYF.